These 4 T cell receptor beta chains share one sample of origin, sequenced in a study of regulatory T cells in long-lasting Graves disease. Time point described: newly diagnosed GD, antithyroid drugs for less than 3 months. PBMC RNA was the source of the TCR library. Arm-PCR of CDR3 regions and iRepertoire HTBI primers were the basis on which TCR beta libraries were built. MiXCR was run by TCRdb on the multiplex PCR reads, yielding one entry per CDR3 protein. The sample contains roughly 500,000 distinct CDR3 sequences, around 12% of which appear only once. Another study also made use of these data, one on T cells in Graves' hyperthyroidism and ophthalmopathy.

Sample: peripheral blood mononuclear cells (PBMCs), taken at new diagnosis, from a patient treated with antithyroid drugs. The receptors here all came from a woman aged 25 to 45 with Graves disease.

This clonotype was picked up many times. The J gene is TRBJ2-2, the V gene TRBV27; D is unresolved. V was pared by 3 bases and J by 5 bases, with 13 bases between. The CDR3 runs to 15 residues. Germline loops: CDR1 MNHEY, CDR2 SMNVEV (reference sequence). CDR3 coding DNA: TGTGCCAGCAGTTTCCTTCCTCAGGAGACCGGGGAGCTGTTTTTT. Protein product: CASSFLPQETGELFF.

This clonotype was counted ten times or more. The chain employs TRBV27 and TRBJ2-1, with TRBD2 matching 11 bases. The CDR3 has 16 amino acids. Trimming at V came to 5 bases and at J to 5 bases, leaving 8 bases not matched to a gene. Germline V CDR1 and CDR2: MNHEY, SMNVEV (reference sequence). The CDR3 region has the DNA TGTGCCAGCAGTACCCGACTAGCGGGACAACACAATGAGCAGTTCTTC. Translation gives CASSTRLAGQHNEQFF.

This clonotype was observed a few times. The J gene is TRBJ2-5, the V gene TRBV7-9; no clear D. The germline V gene has CDR1 SEHNR and CDR2 FQNEAQ (reference sequence). The V gene lost 4 bases and the J gene lost 2 bases, with 11 bases spanning the gap. The CDR3 is made up of 14 amino acids. This CDR3 reads CASSSPEKQETQYF. CDR3 bases: TGTGCCAGCAGCTCTCCCGAGAAACAAGAGACCCAGTACTTC. The variable domain in full, completed from reference TRBV7-9 and TRBJ2-5, reads DTGVSQNPRHKITKRGQNVTFRCDPISEHNRLYWYRQTLGQGPEFLTYFQNEAQLEKSRLLSDRFSAERPKGSFSTLEIQRTEQGDSAMYLCASSSPEKQETQYFGPGTRLLVL.

This clonotype was observed many times. This rearrangement joins TRBV7-9 to TRBJ2-2; the D is unclear. This CDR3 region has 17 residues. Germline V gene data show CDR1 as SEHNR and CDR2 as FQNEAQ (reference sequence). The germline V and J ends were trimmed by 4 bases and 4 bases, with 19 bases remaining between them. CDR3 protein: CASSSDGPFVVTGELFF. The CDR3 nucleotides read TGTGCCAGCAGCTCGGACGGTCCTTTCGTTGTCACCGGGGAGCTGTTTTTT.